This T cell receptor beta chain was sequenced in a study of shared clonotypes between healthy human individuals. Original data processing: Filtering differed for immunoSEQ, which gave only junction sequences without quality scores. Libraries were prepared by immunoSEQ multiplex PCR; TCRdb keeps only in-frame clonotypes and omits some of them. V and J calls and clone size are copied from that table; D and trimming were computed from the DNA. The sample shows about 96,000 clones, about 45% of them seen only once. V was pared by 6 bases and J by 4 bases, with 16 bases between. Germline V lookup: CDR1 MNHGY, CDR2 SVAAGI. The CDR3 totals 14 residues. This clone has just a few counts.

Sequences were obtained from PBMCs. V gene TRBV6-9 combines with J gene TRBJ2-7, with D possibly matching TRBD1 (6 bases). The TCR comes from a woman aged 40 to 55 in good health. Some clones in this sample may be carry-over from other donors' samples. For the CDR3, the DNA is TGTGCCAGCAGCGGGCCCCAGGGGCTGTACGAGCAGTACTTC. This translates into CASSGPQGLYEQYF.